This TCR beta chain was profiled in a study of STAT3 mutations in large granular lymphocyte leukemia. Across the whole study: Roughly half the longitudinally sequenced T-LGLL patients had canonical STAT3 mutations. More than half of T-LGLL patients received immunosuppressive therapy.

Study observations and caveats: All newly emerging clones after therapy were STAT3 wild type. In T-cell large granular lymphocyte leukemia, about half of patients showed multiple immunodominant subclonotypes.

Points on this clone: Its antigen is not identified.

Each sample's TCRbeta library yielded on average around 44,000 productive templates. The table came from immunoSEQ multiplex PCR; TCRdb's copy has only in-frame clones and leaves some out. Of 37,000 or so clones in the sample, 88% are singletons; the top ten hold approximately 0.42%. Germline CDR1 and CDR2: MNHEY and SMNVEV (reference sequence). The V and J ends lost 0 bases and 8 bases respectively, with 14 bases between them. The CDR3 has 15 amino acids. Sequenced: PBMCs. This sequence was found in a human donor with T large granular lymphocyte leukemia. Some clones in this sample may be carry-over from other donors' samples. This chain connects TRBV27 to TRBJ1-3; D is undetermined. Written as DNA, the CDR3 is TGTGCCAGCAGTTTATCTGCCTTCTGGGGAGACACCATATATTTT. It translates to CASSLSAFWGDTIYF.